This record covers a single T cell receptor (beta chain). V was cut by 5 bases and J by 5 bases, with 10 bases left in between. The germline V gene has CDR1 SGHTA and CDR2 FQGNSA. The CDR3 spans 12 residues. This table comes from immunoSEQ multiplex PCR, and its TCRdb copy is limited to in-frame clones, with some not included. The sample has a few hundred thousand clones; 75% to 90% are singletons. Those enrolled, adults aged 18 to 89 years, came from 20 to 25 US areas. The data stem from a study of blood T cell repertoires in COVID-19. Study overall: Sources were T cells, B-cell-depleted T cells, or PBMCs; the material itself was cDNA or gDNA.

The sequence was obtained from a man aged 25-40 years who had recovered from COVID-19. The chain uses TRBV7-2 and TRBJ2-7; the D is unclear. The sample comprised PBMCs or T cells enriched from blood (not recorded which). The CDR3 region is CASSPERHEQYF. CDR3 sequence (DNA): TGTGCCAGCAGCCCAGAGAGGCACGAGCAGTACTTC.